The rows below give T cell receptor beta chains drawn from one sample of a study of T cell changes during pregnancy in multiple sclerosis. Repertoires were generated with immunoSEQ multiplex PCR, while TCRdb's copy carries only in-frame clones and drops some. Counted here are some 40,000 clones, around nine tenths occurring once; the ten biggest clones make up under 0.4%. Source: CD4+ T cells from peripheral blood mononuclear cells, taken in the third trimester of pregnancy. These receptors originate from a female donor in good health, enrolled as a control in a pregnancy study. The CDR3 runs from the conserved cysteine through the conserved F or W. D genes are given only for firm matches. Size is stated for part of the rows, as once, few or many counts, or as a class when the clone is expanded.

.	TRBV2	TRBJ1-5	.	CASSERRLGGADQPQHF	TGTGCCAGCAGTGAAAGGCGGCTGGGGGGGGCGGATCAGCCCCAGCATTTT
TRBD2	TRBV5-1	TRBJ2-3	few	CASTTGTSIQDTQYF	TGCGCCAGCACTACCGGGACTAGTATTCAAGATACGCAGTATTTT
.	TRBV5-1	TRBJ2-3	.	CASSFRRETDTQYF	TGCGCCAGCAGCTTCCGGAGAGAAACAGATACGCAGTATTTT
.	TRBV5-5	TRBJ2-3	.	CASSEGVRSSDTQYF	TGTGCCAGCAGCGAAGGGGTCCGTTCGTCAGATACGCAGTATTTT
TRBD2	TRBV7-6	TRBJ2-5	.	CASSLGLAGGEETQYF	TGTGCCAGCAGCTTAGGACTAGCGGGGGGGGAAGAGACCCAGTACTTC
TRBD1	TRBV2	TRBJ1-2	.	CASRWTGLNYGYTF	TGTGCCAGCAGGTGGACAGGGCTTAACTATGGCTACACCTTC
.	TRBV5-4	TRBJ2-1	.	CASSLEDSLYNEQFF	TGTGCCAGCAGCTTGGAAGACAGCCTTTACAATGAGCAGTTCTTC
.	TRBV18	TRBJ2-7	.	CASSPLLHEQYF	TGTGCCAGCTCACCACTTCTCCACGAGCAGTACTTC
.	TRBV27	TRBJ1-1	.	CASSLSSSWNTEAFF	TGTGCCAGCAGTTTATCAAGTAGTTGGAACACTGAAGCTTTCTTT
.	TRBV7-6	TRBJ2-2	once	CASSSGTSLRTGELFF	TGTGCCAGCAGCTCCGGGACATCTCTGAGGACCGGGGAGCTGTTTTTT
.	TRBV27	TRBJ1-1	.	CASSFRLGGTEAFF	TGTGCCAGCAGTTTCCGCCTCGGGGGCACTGAAGCTTTCTTT
TRBD1	TRBV2	TRBJ1-1	medium-sized	CASTRDRVDTEAFF	TGTGCCAGCACCAGGGACAGGGTGGACACTGAAGCTTTCTTT
.	TRBV5-4	TRBJ2-5	.	CASNSQSGETQYF	TGTGCCAGCAACTCCCAGTCGGGAGAGACCCAGTACTTC
.	TRBV19	TRBJ1-5	.	CASSIGPGGRFANQPQHF	TGTGCCAGTAGTATAGGTCCGGGGGGGCGATTCGCCAATCAGCCCCAGCATTTT
.	TRBV7-8	TRBJ1-1	.	CASSLAEGSTEAFF	TGTGCCAGCAGCTTAGCGGAGGGGAGCACTGAAGCTTTCTTT
.	TRBV29-1	TRBJ1-2	.	CSAMGAECGYTF	TGCAGCGCCATGGGGGCGGAATGTGGCTACACCTTC
.	TRBV5-5	TRBJ1-2	.	CASSYQPLTGTNYGYTF	TGTGCCAGCAGCTATCAACCTCTTACAGGAACTAACTATGGCTACACCTTC
.	TRBV7-9	TRBJ1-4	once	CASSLVSYNEKLFF	TGTGCCAGCAGCTTAGTCTCCTATAATGAAAAACTGTTTTTT
TRBD1	TRBV27	TRBJ2-2	.	CASSLTTGPNTGELFF	TGTGCCAGCAGTTTAACGACAGGGCCGAACACCGGGGAGCTGTTTTTT
.	TRBV6-1	TRBJ2-2	.	CASSRTASNTGELFF	TGTGCCAGCAGCCGGACAGCGTCGAACACCGGGGAGCTGTTTTTT
.	TRBV28	TRBJ2-3	.	CASLESTDTQYF	TGTGCCAGCTTGGAGAGCACAGATACGCAGTATTTT
TRBD1	TRBV2	TRBJ1-2	once	CASSFAQGGGGYTF	TGTGCCAGCAGCTTCGCCCAGGGGGGAGGTGGCTACACCTTC
.	TRBV27	TRBJ2-6	once	CASSFTGAGANVLTF	TGTGCCAGCAGTTTTACGGGGGCTGGGGCCAACGTCCTGACTTTC
TRBD1	TRBV7-7	TRBJ2-1	.	CASSAMVGSKDRVQVDEQFF	TGTGCTAGCAGCGCAATGGTCGGATCTAAAGACAGGGTTCAAGTAGATGAGCAGTTCTTC
.	TRBV28	TRBJ2-1	.	CASIPRGARYDEQFF	TGTGCCAGCATACCGCGGGGAGCCAGGTATGATGAGCAGTTCTTC
.	TRBV4-2	TRBJ1-4	.	CASSQDLLLFF	TGTGCCAGCAGCCAAGATCTTTTACTGTTTTTT
.	TRBV19	TRBJ1-1	.	CASSREVWTEAFF	TGTGCCAGTAGTAGGGAGGTGTGGACTGAAGCTTTCTTT
.	TRBV11-3	TRBJ1-4	.	CASYTPGIHNEKLFF	TGTGCCAGCTACACCCCCGGGATCCATAATGAAAAACTGTTTTTT
.	TRBV6-5	TRBJ1-1	.	CASSRQGSKAFF	TGTGCCAGCAGTAGGCAGGGGTCGAAAGCTTTCTTT